A single sample gave rise to the 22 T cell receptor beta chains below, sequenced in a study of cytomegalovirus exposure and HLA in healthy donors. Only in-frame clones appear in the TCRdb table, and some are missing; sequencing was by immunoSEQ multiplex PCR. The sample has roughly 120,000 clones, approximately 90% seen once. Sequenced material: PBMCs. The receptors derive from a young man in good health and CMV-seropositive.

This chain links TRBV19 with TRBJ2-2, with TRBD2 identical over 9 bases. The CDR3 has 16 amino acids. Germline V gene sequence: CDR1 LNHDA, CDR2 SQIVND (reference sequence). V dropped 10 bases and J dropped 6; count of bases not matched to a gene: 15. The CDR3 sequence is CATSEPLAGLAGELFF. The CDR3 region has the DNA TGTGCCACTAGCGAGCCTCTAGCGGGGCTCGCCGGGGAGCTGTTTTTT. Complete variable domain (other parts from reference TRBV19 and TRBJ2-2): DGGITQSPKYLFRKEGQNVTLSCEQNLNHDAMYWYRQDPGQGLRLIYYSQIVNDFQKGDIAEGYSVSREKKESFPLTVTSAQKNPTAFYLCATSEPLAGLAGELFFGEGSRLTVL.

The chain joins TRBV10-3 to TRBJ1-2; TRBD1 matches at 7 bases. CDR1 is ENHRY, CDR2 SYGVKD, per germline. Losses at the gene ends were 0 bases for V and 12 bases for J; bases not matched to a gene: 7. CDR3 length equals 13 residues. DNA of the CDR3: TGTGCCATCAGTGAGTCAGACAGGGTTCGCAACACCTTC. It translates to CAISESDRVRNTF.

The genes are TRBV5-1 and TRBJ2-7; 8 bases match TRBD2. Germline lookup yields CDR1 SGHRS and CDR2 YFSETQ. This CDR3 region has 17 residues. J lost 4 bases, V lost 3 bases, and 15 bases had no gene match. This CDR3 reads CASSSLPTARGVYEQYF. CDR3 nucleotides: TGCGCCAGCAGCTCCCTCCCCACCGCGCGGGGGGTTTACGAGCAGTACTTC. Full variable domain (outside the CDR3, taken from reference TRBV5-1 and TRBJ2-7): KAGVTQTPRYLIKTRGQQVTLSCSPISGHRSVSWYQQTPGQGLQFLFEYFSETQRNKGNFPGRFSGRQFSNSRSEMNVSTLELGDSALYLCASSSLPTARGVYEQYFGPGTRLTVT.

A word on this clone: No conserved phenylalanine or tryptophan ends this CDR3, so it is likely a read error. Because the CDR3's place on the DNA is in doubt, the DNA is left out and the CDR3 is given as listed by TCRdb. The chain combines TRBV5-6 with TRBJ1-1. From germline, CDR1 is SGHDT and CDR2 YYEEEE. The CDR3 is 9 amino acids long, termini counted. CDR3 region: CASSHTRSG.

This chain joins TRBV4-2 and TRBJ2-3; D is uncertain. Germline V gene data show CDR1 as LGHNA and CDR2 as YNFKEQ. This CDR3 has 14 residues. V was clipped by 1 base and J by 3 bases, with 8 bases between them. The CDR3 nucleotides read TGTGCCAGCAGCCAAGCTCAGAAAACAGATACGCAGTATTTT. Its translation is CASSQAQKTDTQYF.

The chain carries TRBV5-4 and TRBJ2-7; no firm D call. Per the germline V gene, CDR1 is SGHNT and CDR2 is YYREEE (reference sequence). The CDR3 is made up of 13 amino acids. The ends were cut back, 5 bases at V and 1 base at J, with 10 bases in the middle. The CDR3 nucleotides read TGTGCCAGCAGACTGCGCGGATCCTACGAGCAGTACTTC. Translating it yields CASRLRGSYEQYF. The full variable domain, its missing parts supplied by reference TRBV5-4 and TRBJ2-7, is ETGVTQSPTHLIKTRGQQVTLRCSSQSGHNTVSWYQQALGQGPQFIFQYYREEENGRGNFPPRFSGLQFPNYSSELNVNALELDDSALYLCASRLRGSYEQYFGPGTRLTVT.

This clone was detected once. The V and J genes are TRBV14 and TRBJ2-5, with a tentative D call TRBD1 (6 bases). The CDR3 has 16 residues. Per germline, CDR1 SGHDN and CDR2 FVKESK. Deletions cut 1 base from V and 1 base from J, with 13 bases between. The CDR3 reads CASSQGSGQPQETQYF. DNA of the CDR3: TGTGCCAGCAGCCAAGGTTCGGGACAACCCCAAGAGACCCAGTACTTC.

This clone came up a few times. The chain couples TRBV6-5 to TRBJ1-6, with TRBD1 identical over 10 bases. Germline V CDR1 and CDR2: MNHEY, SVGAGI. Unmatched junction bases numbered 5, after V lost 10 bases and J lost 11 bases. The CDR3 runs 12 residues. CDR3 DNA sequence: TGTGCCACCGGGACAGGGGTACCACCCCTCCACTTT. It specifies CATGTGVPPLHF.

This chain connects TRBV2 to TRBJ1-2; no definite D call. CDR1 is SNHLY, CDR2 FYNNEI, per germline. V was clipped by 4 bases and J by 1 base, with 10 bases between them. The CDR3 is made up of 14 amino acids. CDR3 sequence reads: CASSGQILNYGYTF. The CDR3 nucleotides are TGTGCCAGCAGTGGGCAGATCCTTAACTATGGCTACACCTTC.

This chain uses TRBV29-1 with TRBJ1-2; maybe TRBD1 (6 bases). Germline V lookup: CDR1 SQVTM, CDR2 ANQGSEA. There are 15 residues in the CDR3. Trimming pared 1 base from V and 4 bases from J, leaving 16 bases between. The CDR3 sequence: CSVEGTTGGLYGYTF. CDR3 sequence (DNA): TGCAGCGTTGAAGGAACGACAGGAGGACTCTATGGCTACACCTTC.

The rearrangement joins TRBV6-5 to TRBJ2-7; TRBD2 might be the D (5 bases). CDR1 MNHEY and CDR2 SVGAGI come from the germline V gene. This CDR3 has 12 amino acids. The V gene lost 4 bases and the J gene lost 7 bases, with 11 bases spanning the gap. Here the CDR3 DNA reads TGTGCCAGCAGTTCGGGGTCCAGAGAGCAGTACTTC. It yields the protein CASSSGSREQYF.

The chain links TRBV25-1 to TRBJ2-5; TRBD2 might be the D (6 bases). Germline CDR1 is MGHDK and CDR2 is SYGVNS. The CDR3 contains 16 residues. Trimming removed 1 base at V and 2 bases at J, with 14 bases between. CDR3 residues: CASSEFGVAGQETQYF. CDR3 bases: TGTGCCAGCAGTGAATTCGGTGTTGCGGGGCAAGAGACCCAGTACTTC.

This clone was picked up one time. The chain recombines TRBV19 with TRBJ1-2; D perhaps matches TRBD1 (6 bases). Germline V gene data show CDR1 as LNHDA and CDR2 as SQIVND (reference sequence). The CDR3 consists of 14 residues. Trimming left V 4 bases short and J 4 bases short, with 13 bases between. The CDR3 bases are TGTGCCAGTAGTAGCGGGGGCAGCGGCTATGGCTACACCTTC. It specifies CASSSGGSGYGYTF. Combining the CDR3 with reference TRBV19 and TRBJ1-2 gives the whole variable domain DGGITQSPKYLFRKEGQNVTLSCEQNLNHDAMYWYRQDPGQGLRLIYYSQIVNDFQKGDIAEGYSVSREKKESFPLTVTSAQKNPTAFYLCASSSGGSGYGYTFGSGTRLTVV.

The chain carries TRBV7-9 and TRBJ2-7; tentatively, D is TRBD1 (6 bases). Germline V gene lookup returns CDR1 SEHNR and CDR2 FQNEAQ (reference sequence). V lost 5 bases to trimming and J lost 0 bases, with 14 bases between them. The CDR3 length is 15 residues. The CDR3 DNA reads TGTGCCAGCAGCCCGGACAGTGTTAGCTCCTACGAGCAGTACTTC. Translating it yields CASSPDSVSSYEQYF.

The chain recombines TRBV28 with TRBJ2-2, with D tentatively TRBD1 (6 bases). In germline, CDR1 is MDHEN, CDR2 SYDVKM. Trimming stripped 0 bases from V and 4 bases from J, with 12 bases between. The CDR3 is 16 residues long. The CDR3 DNA is TGTGCCAGCAGTTTATGGGCAGGGGAAGCCACCGGGGAGCTGTTTTTT. It specifies CASSLWAGEATGELFF.

This clone was counted a single time. The chain is built from TRBV7-9 and TRBJ2-7; TRBD1 matches 10 bases. The V segment lost 5 bases and the J segment 12 bases; nucleotides outside the gene matches: 4. This CDR3 region has 11 residues. Germline CDR1 and CDR2: SEHNR and FQNEAQ (reference sequence). CDR3 DNA sequence: TGTGCCAGCAGCCTAGGGACAGGGGCGTACTTC. It translates to CASSLGTGAYF. Full variable domain (remainder filled in from reference TRBV7-9 and TRBJ2-7): DTGVSQNPRHKITKRGQNVTFRCDPISEHNRLYWYRQTLGQGPEFLTYFQNEAQLEKSRLLSDRFSAERPKGSFSTLEIQRTEQGDSAMYLCASSLGTGAYFGPGTRLTVT.

This clone showed up just a few times. V and J are TRBV7-8 and TRBJ2-7, with TRBD1 matching 7 bases. CDR3 length: 13 amino acids. CDR1 SGHVS and CDR2 FQNEAQ come from the germline V gene. V gave up 5 bases and J gave up 3 bases; unmatched junction bases: 4. In nucleotides, the CDR3 is TGTGCCAGCAGCACCCGACAGGGCTACGAGCAGTACTTC. It is translated as CASSTRQGYEQYF.

The chain uses TRBV27 and TRBJ2-5, with no clear D. The CDR3 is 14 amino acids. The germline CDR1 and CDR2 sequences are MNHEY and SMNVEV (reference sequence). Deletions cut 3 bases from V and 5 bases from J, with 13 bases between. The CDR3 region has the DNA TGTGCCAGCAGTTTTGGTCCCTCCGGGGAGACCCAGTACTTC. Its protein is CASSFGPSGETQYF.

The chain has TRBV29-1 and TRBJ1-1; D perhaps matches TRBD1 (5 bases). The germline gives CDR1 SQVTM, CDR2 ANQGSEA. V was clipped by 3 bases and J by 4 bases, with 12 bases between them. This CDR3 is 13 amino acids long. CDR3 region: CSVEVGGGTEAFF. The CDR3, as DNA: TGCAGCGTTGAGGTGGGGGGAGGCACTGAAGCTTTCTTT.

The chain links TRBV19 to TRBJ1-6, with D possibly TRBD1 on 5 matching bases. V was clipped by 4 bases and J by 10 bases, with 17 bases between them. The germline V gene has CDR1 LNHDA and CDR2 SQIVND (reference sequence). This CDR3 region has 15 residues. This CDR3 is CASSTIRDLPSPLHF. Here the CDR3 DNA reads TGTGCCAGTAGTACCATCAGGGATTTGCCCTCACCCCTCCACTTT.

In DNA, the CDR3 is TGTGCCAGCAGACGACAGGGGTCCTACGAGCAGTACTTC. It translates to CASRRQGSYEQYF. This chain connects TRBV9 to TRBJ2-7; TRBD1 matches 8 bases. The CDR3 contains 13 residues. Trimming at V came to 5 bases and at J to 1 base, leaving 2 bases not matched to a gene. Germline V gives CDR1 SGDLS, CDR2 YYNGEE.

A note on this clone: In the same sample, other DNA sequences code for this CDR3. CDR3 sequence (DNA): TGTGCCACCAGCAGGGATAGGGTGCGCAGGGGTCATGGCTACACCTTC. Protein sequence: CATSRDRVRRGHGYTF. This chain joins TRBV15 and TRBJ1-2; D perhaps matches TRBD1 (6 bases). Germline V lookup: CDR1 LNHNV, CDR2 YYDKDF (reference sequence). With 3 bases removed from V and 6 bases from J, the gap between germline ends came to 20 bases. The CDR3 totals 16 residues.